The sequence of this T cell receptor (beta chain) was determined in a study of beta chain features in type 1 diabetes. Notes on the study in general: In all four CD4+ subsets, TCRB CDR3 length was significantly, moderately reduced in type 1 diabetes.

About this clone: What it binds is unknown.

Populations isolated by sorting all had purity greater than 95%. Expressed TCRB transcripts were sequenced after all isolated RNA was converted to cDNA. The method was immunoSEQ multiplex PCR; TCRdb's version includes in-frame clones alone and lacks a portion of them. The data hold about 300,000 clones, with about 13% observed a single time. Germline assignment: CDR1 SGHDT and CDR2 YYEEEE. V gave up 4 bases and J gave up 7 bases; unmatched junction bases: 3. This CDR3 contains 14 residues. The receptor was isolated from a woman in her late teens or twenties with type 1 diabetes. Sequenced material: naive CD4+ T cells from blood. The chain has TRBV5-6 and TRBJ2-1; TRBD2 aligns across 12 bases. This CDR3 is CASSGTSGLNEQFF. The CDR3 region has the DNA TGTGCCAGCAGCGGGACTAGCGGGCTAAATGAGCAGTTCTTC.